One sample yielded the 22 T cell receptor beta chains listed below, sequenced in a study of T-cell memory formation after mild COVID-19. TCRdb reanalysed the 5' RACE reads using MiXCR and keeps one entry per CDR3 protein. Of approximately 500,000 distinct CDR3 sequences in the sample, more than 20% are singletons; the top ten hold 9.5% to 15%. The sequenced sample consisted of PBMCs or a T cell subset sorted from them (not recorded which). These receptors all stem from an adult woman who had mild COVID-19 (a few samples of this study predate the infection). Cell type and time point are not known.

The chain has TRBV15 and TRBJ2-5; 11 nucleotides align to TRBD2. The CDR3 is made up of 16 amino acids. The J segment lost 0 bases and the V segment lost 1 base, leaving 1 base of the junction unmatched. Germline loops: CDR1 LNHNV, CDR2 YYDKDF (reference sequence). CDR3 protein: CATSRASGRNQETQYF. The CDR3 coding sequence is TGTGCCACCAGCAGAGCTAGCGGGAGGAACCAAGAGACCCAGTACTTC.

This clonotype was seen a handful of times. The rearrangement links TRBV6-5 to TRBJ1-1, with D possibly being TRBD1 (6 bases). The CDR3 spans 13 residues. The germline gives CDR1 MNHEY, CDR2 SVGAGI. V shed 1 base and J shed 6 bases, with 9 bases lying between them. As DNA, the CDR3 is TGTGCCAGCAGTTACTACGGGGGCCCTGAAGCTTTCTTT. Amino acids: CASSYYGGPEAFF.

The CDR3 DNA reads as TGTGCCAGCACCGGTGGGACGTTGAACACTGAAGCTTTCTTT. Protein: CASTGGTLNTEAFF. The chain joins TRBV12-3 or TRBV12-4 to TRBJ1-1; D is possibly TRBD1 (5 bases). Trimming took 7 bases from V and 0 from J, leaving 12 bases between them. CDR3 length: 14 residues.

The gene calls are TRBV3-1 and TRBJ2-1, with TRBD2 matching 7 bases. The CDR3 has 19 amino acids. V shed 0 bases, J shed 5 bases, and the junction held 16 bases outside the gene matches. The germline V gene encodes CDR1 LGHDT and CDR2 YNNKEL (reference sequence). The CDR3 loop is CASSQDLGVKGRADNEQFF. The CDR3 region has the DNA TGTGCCAGCAGCCAAGATCTGGGTGTAAAGGGGAGGGCTGACAATGAGCAGTTCTTC.

This CDR3 is CASSSGTGTHEQYF. In nucleotides, the CDR3 is TGTGCCAGCTCATCCGGGACAGGGACCCACGAGCAGTACTTC. The chain recombines TRBV18 with TRBJ2-7; 9 bases align to TRBD1. The CDR3 contains 14 residues. V was clipped by 5 bases and J by 5 bases; unmatched bases: 7. Germline V gene lookup returns CDR1 KGHSH and CDR2 LQKENI.

This clonotype occurred a few times. V is TRBV5-1 and J is TRBJ1-4; 7 positions match TRBD1. The CDR3 is 14 residues long. CDR1 and CDR2 (germline): SGHRS, YFSETQ. V shed 4 bases, J shed 7 bases, and the junction held 7 bases outside the gene matches. CDR3 sequence (DNA): TGCGCCAGCAGCCACGGACAGGCGGGTGAAAAACTGTTTTTT. Its protein product is CASSHGQAGEKLFF.

The table lists this clonotype with a few counts. The chain recombines TRBV11-1 with TRBJ2-1; D not resolved. CDR3 length equals 16 residues. The V gene's germline CDR1 is SGHAT and CDR2 FQDESV (reference sequence). Trimming took 5 bases from V and 2 from J, leaving 16 bases between them. CDR3 loop: CASSPKKGYPYNEQFF. The CDR3 DNA sequence: TGTGCCAGCAGCCCTAAAAAGGGATACCCCTACAATGAGCAGTTCTTC.

The chain combines TRBV7-2 with TRBJ1-5, with a weak D call TRBD1 (6 bases). Germline assignment: CDR1 SGHTA and CDR2 FQGNSA. Trimming took 3 bases from V and 7 from J, leaving 16 bases between them. CDR3 size: 15 residues. The CDR3 reads CASSLGGPVKQPQHF. CDR3 nucleotides: TGTGCCAGCAGCTTGGGGGGGCCCGTCAAGCAGCCCCAGCATTTT.

CDR3 nucleotides: TGCGCCAGCAGCTTGGACCTACCGGCTGAAGCTTTCTTT. This encodes CASSLDLPAEAFF. This chain connects TRBV5-1 to TRBJ1-1; D ambiguous. Trimming left V 0 bases short and J 6 bases short, with 9 bases between. CDR1 is SGHRS, CDR2 YFSETQ, per germline. This CDR3 contains 13 residues.

This clonotype was counted between two and nine times. The chain recombines TRBV5-1 with TRBJ1-2; TRBD1 is a possible D gene (5 bases). Germline CDR1 is SGHRS and CDR2 is YFSETQ. This CDR3 region has 13 residues. V shed 0 bases and J shed 13 bases, with 16 bases lying between them. CDR3 amino acids: CASSLERGRAGTF. CDR3 bases: TGCGCCAGCAGCTTGGAAAGGGGACGAGCTGGCACCTTC. Combining the CDR3 with reference TRBV5-1 and TRBJ1-2 gives the whole variable domain KAGVTQTPRYLIKTRGQQVTLSCSPISGHRSVSWYQQTPGQGLQFLFEYFSETQRNKGNFPGRFSGRQFSNSRSEMNVSTLELGDSALYLCASSLERGRAGTFGSGTRLTVV.

CDR3: CASSSGRHLNEQFF. Here the CDR3 DNA reads TGTGCCAGCAGCAGCGGGAGGCACCTCAATGAGCAGTTCTTC. V and J are TRBV27 and TRBJ2-1; 9 bases are a match to TRBD2. The CDR3 consists of 14 residues. V lost 6 bases to trimming and J lost 6 bases; unmatched junction nucleotides: 6. The germline gives CDR1 MNHEY, CDR2 SMNVEV (reference sequence).

The chain joins TRBV6-1 to TRBJ1-2; D remains unclear. CDR1 and CDR2 from the germline V gene are MNHNS and SASEGT. There are 14 residues in the CDR3. V was clipped by 2 bases and J by 3 bases, with 10 bases between them. This CDR3 is CASSERSRDYGYTF. The CDR3 nucleotides are TGTGCCAGCAGTGAAAGGAGTCGGGACTATGGCTACACCTTC.

The table lists this clonotype with a few counts. The genes are TRBV11-2 and TRBJ1-2; D not resolved. The germline V gene encodes CDR1 SGHAT and CDR2 FQNNGV. The CDR3 runs 14 residues. Trimming shortened V by 6 bases and J by 6 bases, and 17 bases separated the two germline ends. CDR3 sequence (DNA): TGTGCCAGCAGAATTGGACGGTTAGAGAATGGCTACACCTTC. Residues: CASRIGRLENGYTF.

The chain joins TRBV30 to TRBJ2-7; D may match TRBD1 or TRBD2 (5 bases each). In germline, CDR1 is GTSNPN, CDR2 SVGIG (reference sequence). This CDR3 spans 13 amino acids. V was pared by 5 bases and J by 4 bases, with 15 bases between. CDR3 DNA sequence: TGTGCCTGGGACTGGGGGATAGGGTACGAGCAGTACTTC. Amino acids: CAWDWGIGYEQYF.

J is TRBJ1-2 and V is TRBV12-3 or TRBV12-4, with D tentatively TRBD1 (6 bases). The CDR3 covers 14 residues. Trimming took 10 bases from V and 1 from J, leaving 16 bases between them. The CDR3 region has the DNA TGTGCCATCTTTACGACAGGAATTAACTATGGCTACACCTTC. It translates to CAIFTTGINYGYTF.

This clonotype has just a few counts. The J gene is TRBJ1-2, the V gene TRBV15; D is uncertain. V lost 3 bases to trimming and J lost 3 bases, with 11 bases between them. CDR1 LNHNV and CDR2 YYDKDF come from the germline V gene (reference sequence). The CDR3 sequence is 14 residues long. This CDR3 reads CATSSADRYYGYTF. In nucleotides, the CDR3 is TGTGCCACCAGCAGCGCGGACCGTTACTATGGCTACACCTTC. Supplemented by reference TRBV15 and TRBJ1-2, the full variable domain reads DAMVIQNPRYQVTQFGKPVTLSCSQTLNHNVMYWYQQKSSQAPKLLFHYYDKDFNNEADTPDNFQSRRPNTSFCFLDIRSPGLGDTAMYLCATSSADRYYGYTFGSGTRLTVV.

This clonotype was seen a few times. The chain links TRBV21-1 to TRBJ1-2; the table's TRBD1 call for D was not verified on the DNA. TRBV21-1 is classified as a pseudogene. The CDR3 consists of 18 residues. CDR3 amino acids: CASSKDNGTGCSNYGYTF. Written as DNA, the CDR3 is TGTGCCAGCAGCAAAGATAATGGGACAGGGTGTAGTAACTATGGCTACACCTTC.

This chain joins TRBV5-1 and TRBJ2-1, with 7 bases fitting TRBD2. Germline CDR1 and CDR2: SGHRS and YFSETQ. The V and J ends lost 0 bases and 0 bases, in that order; junction bases with no gene match: 6. This CDR3 contains 17 residues. The CDR3 sequence is CASSLARGGSSYNEQFF. The CDR3 region has the DNA TGCGCCAGCAGCTTGGCCAGAGGCGGGAGCTCCTACAATGAGCAGTTCTTC.

This clonotype came up a few times. The chain combines TRBV20-1 with TRBJ2-4, with 12 bases identical to TRBD1. V dropped 5 bases and J dropped 2; count of bases not matched to a gene: 13. This CDR3 comprises 18 residues. Germline values: CDR1 DFQATT, CDR2 SNEGSKA (reference sequence). The CDR3 coding sequence is TGCAGTGCTGCCGGGACAGGGGGCTTTGTGGAGACCAAAAACATTCAGTACTTC. This encodes CSAAGTGGFVETKNIQYF.

The J gene is TRBJ1-1, the V gene TRBV7-9, with a possible D match to TRBD1 (5 bases). CDR3 size: 13 residues. V lost 3 bases, J lost 11 bases, and 16 bases lay in between. CDR1 is SEHNR, CDR2 FQNEAQ, per germline (reference sequence). CDR3 coding DNA: TGTGCCAGCAGCTTGTCCGGCCAGGGCAAGGCTTTCTTT. It codes for CASSLSGQGKAFF. The complete variable domain, with remaining parts taken from reference TRBV7-9 and TRBJ1-1, reads DTGVSQNPRHKITKRGQNVTFRCDPISEHNRLYWYRQTLGQGPEFLTYFQNEAQLEKSRLLSDRFSAERPKGSFSTLEIQRTEQGDSAMYLCASSLSGQGKAFFGQGTRLTVV.

The J gene is TRBJ2-3, the V gene TRBV27; 8 nucleotides match TRBD2. J gave up 4 bases and V 5 bases, and 14 bases lay outside the gene matches. Looked up from germline, CDR1 is MNHEY and CDR2 is SMNVEV (reference sequence). The CDR3 spans 17 residues. This CDR3 is CASSHRAAGVLADTQYF. The CDR3 nucleotides are TGTGCCAGCAGTCACCGAGCAGCGGGAGTCTTGGCAGATACGCAGTATTTT.

This clonotype was counted between two and nine times. V usage is TRBV5-1 and J usage is TRBJ2-3; D uncertain. V was pared by 2 bases and J by 4 bases, with 8 bases between. The length of the CDR3 is 13 residues. Germline V gene sequence: CDR1 SGHRS, CDR2 YFSETQ. The CDR3 bases are TGCGCCAGCAGCTTCAGCCCCTCAGATACGCAGTATTTT. It specifies CASSFSPSDTQYF.